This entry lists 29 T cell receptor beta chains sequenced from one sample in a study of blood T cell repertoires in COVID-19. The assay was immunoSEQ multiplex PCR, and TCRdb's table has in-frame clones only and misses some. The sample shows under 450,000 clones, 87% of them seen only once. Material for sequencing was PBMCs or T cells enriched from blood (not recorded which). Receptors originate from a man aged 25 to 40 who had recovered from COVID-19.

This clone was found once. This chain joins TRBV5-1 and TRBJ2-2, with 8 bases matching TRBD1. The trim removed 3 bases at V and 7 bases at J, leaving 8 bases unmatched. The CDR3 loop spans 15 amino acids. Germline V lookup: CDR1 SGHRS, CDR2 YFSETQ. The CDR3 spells CASSWDRRLGGELFF. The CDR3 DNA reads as TGCGCCAGCAGCTGGGACAGGAGGCTCGGCGGGGAGCTGTTTTTT.

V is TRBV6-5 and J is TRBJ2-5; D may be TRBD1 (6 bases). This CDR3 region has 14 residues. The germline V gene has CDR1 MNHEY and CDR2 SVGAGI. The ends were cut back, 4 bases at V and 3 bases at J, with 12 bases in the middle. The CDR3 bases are TGTGCCAGCAGTTTTTCACAGGGAGAAGAGACCCAGTACTTC. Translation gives CASSFSQGEETQYF.

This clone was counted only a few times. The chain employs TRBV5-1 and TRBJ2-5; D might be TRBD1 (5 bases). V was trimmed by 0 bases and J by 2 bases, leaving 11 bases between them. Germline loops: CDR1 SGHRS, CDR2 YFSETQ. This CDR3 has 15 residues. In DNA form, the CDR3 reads TGCGCCAGCAGCTTGGTGGGGCAGGCACAAGAGACCCAGTACTTC. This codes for CASSLVGQAQETQYF.

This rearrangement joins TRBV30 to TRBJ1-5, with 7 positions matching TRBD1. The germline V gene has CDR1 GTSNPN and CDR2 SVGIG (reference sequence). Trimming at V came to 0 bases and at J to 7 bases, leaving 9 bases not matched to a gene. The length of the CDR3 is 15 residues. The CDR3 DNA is TGTGCCTGGAGTGTCTCCGGGACAGTCAAACAGCCCCAGCATTTT. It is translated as CAWSVSGTVKQPQHF. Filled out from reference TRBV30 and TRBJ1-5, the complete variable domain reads SQTIHQWPATLVQPVGSPLSLECTVEGTSNPNLYWYRQAAGRGLQLLFYSVGIGQISSEVPQNLSASRPQDRQFILSSKKLLLSDSGFYLCAWSVSGTVKQPQHFGDGTRLSIL.

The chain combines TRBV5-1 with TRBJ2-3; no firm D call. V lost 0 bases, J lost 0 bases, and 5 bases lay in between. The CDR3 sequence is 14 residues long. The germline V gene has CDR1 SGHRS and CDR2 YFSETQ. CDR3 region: CASSLVRSTDTQYF. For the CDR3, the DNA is TGCGCCAGCAGCTTGGTACGGAGCACAGATACGCAGTATTTT.

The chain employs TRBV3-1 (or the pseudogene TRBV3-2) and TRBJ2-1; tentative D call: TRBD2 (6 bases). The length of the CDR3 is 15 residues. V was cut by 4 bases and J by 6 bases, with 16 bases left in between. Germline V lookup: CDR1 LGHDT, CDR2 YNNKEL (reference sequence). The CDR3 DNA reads TGTGCCAGCAGCCTCGGGACTCTTACCCCCAATGAGCAGTTCTTC. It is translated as CASSLGTLTPNEQFF.

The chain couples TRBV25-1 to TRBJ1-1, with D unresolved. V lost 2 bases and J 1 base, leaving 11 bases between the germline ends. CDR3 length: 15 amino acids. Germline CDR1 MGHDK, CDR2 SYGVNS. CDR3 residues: CASSETRVQNTEAFF. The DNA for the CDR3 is TGTGCCAGCAGTGAAACCCGGGTCCAGAACACTGAAGCTTTCTTT. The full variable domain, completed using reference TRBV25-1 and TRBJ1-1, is EADIYQTPRYLVIGTGKKITLECSQTMGHDKMYWYQQDPGMELHLIHYSYGVNSTEKGDLSSESTVSRIRTEHFPLTLESARPSHTSQYLCASSETRVQNTEAFFGQGTRLTVV.

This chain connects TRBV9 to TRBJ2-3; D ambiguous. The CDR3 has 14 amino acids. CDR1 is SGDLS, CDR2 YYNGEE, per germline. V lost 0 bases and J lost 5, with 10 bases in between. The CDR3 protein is CASSVVGTGDTQYF. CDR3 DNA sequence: TGTGCCAGCAGCGTAGTAGGAACGGGAGATACGCAGTATTTT.

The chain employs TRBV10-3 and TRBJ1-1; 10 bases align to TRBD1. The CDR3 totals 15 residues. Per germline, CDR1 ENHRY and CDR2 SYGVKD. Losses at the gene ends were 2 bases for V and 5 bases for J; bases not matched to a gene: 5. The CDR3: CAISERDRGWTEAFF. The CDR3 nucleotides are TGTGCCATCAGTGAGCGGGACAGGGGTTGGACTGAAGCTTTCTTT.

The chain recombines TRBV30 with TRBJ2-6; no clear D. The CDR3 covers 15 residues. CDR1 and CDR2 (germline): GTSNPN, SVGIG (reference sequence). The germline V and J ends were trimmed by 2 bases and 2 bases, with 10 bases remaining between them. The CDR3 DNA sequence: TGTGCCTGGAGTCCCTACCGTACTGGGGCCAACGTCCTGACTTTC. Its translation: CAWSPYRTGANVLTF. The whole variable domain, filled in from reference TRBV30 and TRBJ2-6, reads SQTIHQWPATLVQPVGSPLSLECTVEGTSNPNLYWYRQAAGRGLQLLFYSVGIGQISSEVPQNLSASRPQDRQFILSSKKLLLSDSGFYLCAWSPYRTGANVLTFGAGSRLTVL.

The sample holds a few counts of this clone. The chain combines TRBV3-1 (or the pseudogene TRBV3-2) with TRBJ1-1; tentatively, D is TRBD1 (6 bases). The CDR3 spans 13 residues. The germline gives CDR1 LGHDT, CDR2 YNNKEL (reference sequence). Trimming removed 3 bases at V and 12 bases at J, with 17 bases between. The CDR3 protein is CASSQARGYKTFF. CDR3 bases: TGTGCCAGCAGCCAGGCGAGGGGGTATAAAACTTTCTTT.

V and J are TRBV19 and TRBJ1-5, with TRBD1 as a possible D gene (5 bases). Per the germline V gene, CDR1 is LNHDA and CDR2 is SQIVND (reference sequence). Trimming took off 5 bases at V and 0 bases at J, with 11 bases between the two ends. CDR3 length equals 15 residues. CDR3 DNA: TGTGCCAGTAGTTACGGGGGTTATAGCAATCAGCCCCAGCATTTT. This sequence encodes CASSYGGYSNQPQHF.

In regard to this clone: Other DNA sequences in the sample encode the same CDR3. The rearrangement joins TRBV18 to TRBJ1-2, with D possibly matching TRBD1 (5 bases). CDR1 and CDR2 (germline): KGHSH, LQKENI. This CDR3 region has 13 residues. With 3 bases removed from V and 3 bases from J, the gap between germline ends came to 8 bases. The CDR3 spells CASSPGGDYGYTF. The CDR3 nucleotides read TGTGCCAGCTCACCGGGGGGAGACTATGGCTACACCTTC.

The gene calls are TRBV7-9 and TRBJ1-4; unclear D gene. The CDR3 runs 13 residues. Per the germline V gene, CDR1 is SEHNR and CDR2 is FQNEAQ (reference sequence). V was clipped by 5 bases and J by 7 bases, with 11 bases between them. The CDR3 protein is CASSLAVGEKLFF. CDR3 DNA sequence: TGTGCCAGCAGCCTCGCTGTCGGTGAAAAACTGTTTTTT.

CDR3 DNA: TGTGCCAGCAGCCTGGAGGGGGGGCTGGATACGCAGTATTTT. It codes for CASSLEGGLDTQYF. The genes are TRBV7-2 and TRBJ2-3; a weak D match, TRBD2 (7 bases). V lost 5 bases and J lost 6, with 15 bases in between. The CDR3 is 14 residues long. Germline values: CDR1 SGHTA, CDR2 FQGNSA.

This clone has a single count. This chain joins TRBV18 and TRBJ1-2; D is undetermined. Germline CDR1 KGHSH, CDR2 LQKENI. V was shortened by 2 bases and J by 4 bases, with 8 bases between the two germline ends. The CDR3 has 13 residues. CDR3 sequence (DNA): TGTGCCAGCTCACCAGCGGGTCGCTATGGCTACACCTTC. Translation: CASSPAGRYGYTF.

The CDR3 reads CASSPPGAGADEQYF. In DNA form, the CDR3 reads TGCGCCAGCAGCCCCCCTGGAGCAGGGGCGGACGAGCAGTACTTC. V usage is TRBV5-1 and J usage is TRBJ2-7; D might be TRBD1 (6 bases). V lost 4 bases, J lost 5 bases, and 19 bases lay in between. The CDR3 contains 15 residues. Per the germline V gene, CDR1 is SGHRS and CDR2 is YFSETQ. Together with reference TRBV5-1 and TRBJ2-7, the CDR3 gives the full variable domain: KAGVTQTPRYLIKTRGQQVTLSCSPISGHRSVSWYQQTPGQGLQFLFEYFSETQRNKGNFPGRFSGRQFSNSRSEMNVSTLELGDSALYLCASSPPGAGADEQYFGPGTRLTVT.

The CDR3 DNA is TGTGCCAGCAGTTTTGCGGGTAATGAGCAGTTCTTC. The encoded protein is CASSFAGNEQFF. V usage is TRBV27 and J usage is TRBJ2-1; TRBD2 might be the D (5 bases). There are 12 residues in the CDR3. Germline values: CDR1 MNHEY, CDR2 SMNVEV (reference sequence). Trimming pared 3 bases from V and 7 bases from J, leaving 7 bases between.

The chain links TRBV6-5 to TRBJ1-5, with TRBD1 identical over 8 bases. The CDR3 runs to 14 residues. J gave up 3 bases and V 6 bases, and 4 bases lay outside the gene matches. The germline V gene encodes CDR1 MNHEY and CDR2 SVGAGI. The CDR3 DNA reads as TGTGCCAGCAGGGGACAGGAGAACAATCAGCCCCAGCATTTT. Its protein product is CASRGQENNQPQHF.

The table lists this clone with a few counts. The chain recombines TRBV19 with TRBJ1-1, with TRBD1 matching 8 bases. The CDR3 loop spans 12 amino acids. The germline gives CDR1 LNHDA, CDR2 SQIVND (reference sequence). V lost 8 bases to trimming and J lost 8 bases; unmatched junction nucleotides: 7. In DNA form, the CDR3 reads TGTGCCAGTGCGGGACAGGTCACGGAAGCTTTCTTT. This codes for CASAGQVTEAFF.

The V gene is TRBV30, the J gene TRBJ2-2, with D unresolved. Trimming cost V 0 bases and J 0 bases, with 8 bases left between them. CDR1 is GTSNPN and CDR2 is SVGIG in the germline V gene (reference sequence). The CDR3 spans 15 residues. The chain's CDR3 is CAWSVSVANTGELFF. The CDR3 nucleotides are TGTGCCTGGAGTGTATCGGTCGCGAACACCGGGGAGCTGTTTTTT.

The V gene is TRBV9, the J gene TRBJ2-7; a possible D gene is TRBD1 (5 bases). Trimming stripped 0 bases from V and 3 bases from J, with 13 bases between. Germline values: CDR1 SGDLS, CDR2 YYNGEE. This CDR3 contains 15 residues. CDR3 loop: CASSVVAGPSYEQYF. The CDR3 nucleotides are TGTGCCAGCAGCGTAGTGGCAGGGCCGAGCTACGAGCAGTACTTC.

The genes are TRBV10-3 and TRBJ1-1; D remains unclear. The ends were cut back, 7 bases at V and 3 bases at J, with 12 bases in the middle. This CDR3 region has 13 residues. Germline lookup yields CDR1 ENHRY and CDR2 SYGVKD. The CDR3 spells CAIKVIEDTEAFF. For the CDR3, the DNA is TGTGCCATCAAGGTAATCGAGGACACTGAAGCTTTCTTT.

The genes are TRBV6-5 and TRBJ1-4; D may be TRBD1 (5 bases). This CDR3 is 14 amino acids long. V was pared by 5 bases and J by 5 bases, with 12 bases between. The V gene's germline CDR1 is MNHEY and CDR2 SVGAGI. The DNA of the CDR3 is TGTGCCAGCAGTCGACAGACCAGAAATGAAAAACTGTTTTTT. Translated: CASSRQTRNEKLFF.

The CDR3 region is CASSTGTPVYNEQFF. The CDR3, as DNA: TGTGCCAGTTCCACCGGGACTCCCGTATACAATGAGCAGTTCTTC. The gene calls are TRBV19 and TRBJ2-1, with D possibly matching TRBD2 (6 bases). Germline lookup yields CDR1 LNHDA and CDR2 SQIVND (reference sequence). V was clipped by 8 bases and J by 4 bases, with 18 bases between them. This CDR3 is built from 15 residues.

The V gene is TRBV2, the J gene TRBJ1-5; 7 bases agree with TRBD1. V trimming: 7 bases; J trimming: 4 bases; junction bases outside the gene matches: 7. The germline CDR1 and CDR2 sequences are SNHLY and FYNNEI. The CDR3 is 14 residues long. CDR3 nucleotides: TGTGCCAGCACCTCCGGGACAGTTAATCAGCCCCAGCATTTT. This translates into CASTSGTVNQPQHF.

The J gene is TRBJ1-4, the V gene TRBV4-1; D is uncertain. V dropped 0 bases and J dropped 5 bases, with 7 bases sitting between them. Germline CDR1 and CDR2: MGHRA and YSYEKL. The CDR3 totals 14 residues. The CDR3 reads CASSQERANEKLFF. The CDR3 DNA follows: TGCGCCAGCAGCCAAGAGCGAGCGAATGAAAAACTGTTTTTT.

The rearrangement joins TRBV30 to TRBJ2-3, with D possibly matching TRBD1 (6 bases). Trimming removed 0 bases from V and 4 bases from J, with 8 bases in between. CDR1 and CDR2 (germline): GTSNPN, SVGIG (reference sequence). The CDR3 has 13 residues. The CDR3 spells CAWSVGQSDTQYF. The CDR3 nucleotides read TGTGCCTGGAGTGTTGGACAGTCAGATACGCAGTATTTT.

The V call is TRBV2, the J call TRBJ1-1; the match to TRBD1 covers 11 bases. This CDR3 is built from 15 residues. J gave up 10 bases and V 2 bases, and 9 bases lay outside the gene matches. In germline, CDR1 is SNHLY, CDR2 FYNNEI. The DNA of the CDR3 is TGTGCCAGCAGTGAAAACTTGGGGGACAGGGGGAGAGCTTTCTTT. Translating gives CASSENLGDRGRAFF. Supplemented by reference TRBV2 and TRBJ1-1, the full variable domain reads EPEVTQTPSHQVTQMGQEVILRCVPISNHLYFYWYRQILGQKVEFLVSFYNNEISEKSEIFDDQFSVERPDGSNFTLKIRSTKLEDSAMYFCASSENLGDRGRAFFGQGTRLTVV.